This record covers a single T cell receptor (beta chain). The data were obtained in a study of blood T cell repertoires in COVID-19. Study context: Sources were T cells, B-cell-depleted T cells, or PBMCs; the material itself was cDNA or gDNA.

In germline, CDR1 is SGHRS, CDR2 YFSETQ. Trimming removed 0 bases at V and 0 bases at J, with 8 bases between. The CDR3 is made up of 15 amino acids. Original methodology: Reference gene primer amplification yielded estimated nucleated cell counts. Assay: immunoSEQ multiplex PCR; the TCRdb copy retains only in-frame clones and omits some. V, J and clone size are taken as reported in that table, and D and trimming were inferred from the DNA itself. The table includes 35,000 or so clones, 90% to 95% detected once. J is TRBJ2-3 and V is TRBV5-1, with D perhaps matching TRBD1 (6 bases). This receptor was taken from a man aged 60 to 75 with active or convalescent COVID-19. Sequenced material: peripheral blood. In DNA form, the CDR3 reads TGCGCCAGCAGCTTGGGACAGGTCAGCACAGATACGCAGTATTTT. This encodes CASSLGQVSTDTQYF.